The TCR beta chain under discussion was sequenced for a study of blood T cell repertoires in COVID-19 (dated by TCRdb to the early 2020s). Broadly, across the study: Samples from collaborators originated in the United States, Italy and Spain and spanned both the acute and convalescent phases of COVID-19. The prospective study material was composed of cDNA or gDNA derived from T cells, B-cell-depleted T cells, or PBMCs. Deeply sampled blood TCRbeta repertoires from subjects exposed to, actively infected with, or recovered from COVID-19 were included in the dataset. A freely available public database, intended as a resource for researchers studying the immune response to SARS-CoV-2, is where the repertoires were released. Samples came from the ongoing ImmuneRACE study (first 160 participants) plus 1,254 subjects from 6 global collaborators. The sample metadata nearly always contained a de-identified subject ID, COVID-19 status, age in years and sex. Where available, HLA class I and class II types were taken from metadata supplied by the sample provider and were not determined by assay-based typing. What the study reported, not specific to this receptor: How much clinical and demographic metadata was included differed by source and by participant, and the metadata was provided uncurated.

Whole blood was collected in K2EDTA tubes by collaborating institutions according to the institutions' own protocols. For TCRbeta analysis, collaborators shipped samples as frozen whole blood, isolated PBMCs, or DNA extracted from either of those sample types. Concerning this clone: Its target antigen remains unknown. No base quality information exists; no much larger clone differs at one position.

Trimming accounts for 7 bases at V and 0 bases at J, while the number of junction bases matched to no gene is 5. From the cysteine up to the phenylalanine, the CDR3 has a length of 15 residues. Solely the CDR3 DNA is kept, with 45 bases framed from the first base. The germline V gene (reference sequence) sets CDR1 to MNHNY and CDR2 to SVGAGI. TCRbeta CDR3 regions were amplified from genomic DNA by means of the immunoSEQ Assay, a bias-controlled multiplex PCR. Per the source publication's procedure: The number of nucleated cells in each sample was estimated by amplification of reference gene primers within the assay. To quantify the absolute abundance of each unique TCRbeta CDR3 rearrangement, sequence reads were collapsed and filtered. For each sample, productive Simpson clonality was calculated as the square root of Simpson's diversity index over productive rearrangements. Here the immuneACCESS table is served through TCRdb, limited to in-frame sequences with V and J called. Missing clones are a known gap in these copies; in checked studies unresolved V genes cover under half, and the rest lacks a known reason. V and J calls and clone size are copied from that table; D and trimming were computed from the DNA. The sample profile shows around 47,000 clones; about nine tenths of them were found once. The ten largest clones capture 20% to 30% of the sample.

Rearrangement joined TRBV6-6 to TRBJ2-7; 11 bases in between match TRBD1. This clonotype originated in an elderly woman in a cohort sampled during active or convalescent COVID-19. Sequencing input: peripheral blood. The CDR3 region has the sequence CASIRTGGNSYEQYF. The nucleotides read TGTGCCAGCATCCGGACAGGGGGCAACTCCTACGAGCAGTACTTC.